One sample yielded the 8 T cell receptor beta chains listed below, sequenced in a study of control samples from healthy donors and cancer patients (TCRdb year 2020). The library relied on the immunoSEQ multiplex PCR assay. Sourced from immuneACCESS, this table was stored by TCRdb with only in-frame sequences that have V and J called. A share of the clones is absent; for the studies checked, an unresolved V gene accounts for under half, and the remainder has no known explanation. Counted in this sample were tens of thousands of clones; 84% of them appeared once. In total, the top ten clones hold approximately 23% of the sample. Sequenced: PBMCs. Receptor source: a man in his 60s with colorectal cancer.

This chain connects TRBV24-1 to TRBJ1-5, with D hard to call. Germline V gene sequence: CDR1 KGHDR, CDR2 SFDVKD. The CDR3 length is 14 residues. The germline V and J ends were trimmed by 0 bases and 0 bases, with 2 bases remaining between them. The CDR3 DNA reads as TGTGCCACCAGTGATTTGAATAGCAATCAGCCCCAGCATTTT. It codes for CATSDLNSNQPQHF.

V gene TRBV7-9 combines with J gene TRBJ2-3; D remains ambiguous. CDR1 is SEHNR, CDR2 FQNEAQ, per germline (reference sequence). The CDR3 has 11 residues. Trimming left V 5 bases short and J 2 bases short, with 2 bases between. CDR3 loop: CASSDTDTQYF. The CDR3 region has the DNA TGTGCCAGCAGCGACACAGATACGCAGTATTTT.

This chain links TRBV5-1 with TRBJ1-2; 8 positions agree with TRBD1. Per germline, CDR1 SGHRS and CDR2 YFSETQ. J gave up 4 bases and V 4 bases, and 3 bases lay outside the gene matches. The CDR3 runs to 13 residues. CDR3 loop: CASSPGGSYGYTF. DNA for the CDR3: TGCGCCAGCAGCCCAGGGGGCTCCTATGGCTACACCTTC.

The CDR3 region is CASGTGTGGAEAFF. CDR3 sequence (DNA): TGTGCCAGCGGGACAGGGACGGGGGGGGCTGAAGCTTTCTTT. The genes are TRBV6-5 and TRBJ1-1; 9 nucleotides line up with TRBD1. V lost 8 bases and J lost 6; bases outside the gene matches: 10. The length of the CDR3 is 14 residues. Germline loops: CDR1 MNHEY, CDR2 SVGAGI.

The chain couples TRBV11-2 to TRBJ2-5, with no clear D. Trimming took off 2 bases at V and 7 bases at J, with 11 bases between the two ends. Germline-derived CDR1 and CDR2 are SGHAT and FQNNGV. This CDR3 has 13 amino acids. This chain's CDR3 is CASSLSVEGTQYF. The CDR3 DNA sequence: TGTGCCAGCAGCTTATCGGTAGAAGGGACCCAGTACTTC.

This clone was seen a handful of times. This CDR3 is CASRRGIGGNTIYF. CDR3 bases: TGTGCCAGCAGAAGGGGGATCGGGGGAAACACCATATATTTT. The rearrangement links TRBV6-5 to TRBJ1-3; a weak D match, TRBD1 (6 bases). The germline V gene encodes CDR1 MNHEY and CDR2 SVGAGI. V lost 6 bases and J lost 4, with 13 bases in between. This CDR3 region has 14 residues.

CDR3 nucleotide sequence: TGCGCCAGCAGCCTCCGCGTCGCAGGGGGCAGGGAGACCCAGTACTTC. It translates to CASSLRVAGGRETQYF. This chain joins TRBV5-1 and TRBJ2-5; 8 nucleotides align to TRBD1. V lost 4 bases, J lost 5 bases, and 13 bases stayed unmatched. Germline assignment: CDR1 SGHRS and CDR2 YFSETQ. The CDR3 runs to 16 residues.

The chain carries TRBV5-1 and TRBJ1-1; D may be TRBD1 (5 bases). V shed 3 bases and J shed 2 bases, with 11 bases lying between them. The V gene's germline CDR1 is SGHRS and CDR2 YFSETQ. This CDR3 spans 14 amino acids. Here the CDR3 DNA reads TGCGCCAGCAGCTCAGGGACGGGAAACACTGAAGCTTTCTTT. Its protein is CASSSGTGNTEAFF. Using reference TRBV5-1 and TRBJ1-1 for the parts outside the CDR3, the full variable domain is KAGVTQTPRYLIKTRGQQVTLSCSPISGHRSVSWYQQTPGQGLQFLFEYFSETQRNKGNFPGRFSGRQFSNSRSEMNVSTLELGDSALYLCASSSGTGNTEAFFGQGTRLTVV.